Sequencing of this TCR beta chain was carried out in a study of T cell responses to AZD1222 COVID-19 vaccine. General study findings and limits: Donors were mostly white British, more females; clonal diversity possibly underestimated.

The CDR3 covers 17 residues. Germline values: CDR1 MNHNS, CDR2 SASEGT. For this clone: Antigen: not known. A read error may account for a junction end that differs from germline.

Measured with immunoSEQ multiplex PCR; TCRdb has only the in-frame clones, and not every one. This repertoire shows 150,000 to 200,000 clones, 85% to 95% found once; its top ten account for 8.5% to 12%. This receptor was taken from an adult in good health. This rearrangement joins TRBV6-1 to TRBJ1-3, with D possibly matching TRBD1 (5 bases). The material sequenced was peripheral blood, taken on day 0 of AZD1222 vaccination. The CDR3 nucleotides are TGTGCCAGCCGTGACCTCAGACAGTATTTCTCTGGAAACACCATATATTTT. This translates into CASRDLRQYFSGNTIYF.